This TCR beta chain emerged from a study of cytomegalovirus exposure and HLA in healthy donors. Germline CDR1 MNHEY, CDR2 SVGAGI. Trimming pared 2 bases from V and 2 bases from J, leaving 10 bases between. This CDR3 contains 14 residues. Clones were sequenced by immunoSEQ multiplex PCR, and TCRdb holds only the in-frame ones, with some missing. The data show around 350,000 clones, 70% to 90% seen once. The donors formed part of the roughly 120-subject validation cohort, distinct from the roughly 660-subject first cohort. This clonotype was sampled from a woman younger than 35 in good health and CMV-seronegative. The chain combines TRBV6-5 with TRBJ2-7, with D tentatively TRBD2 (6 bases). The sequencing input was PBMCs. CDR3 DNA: TGTGCCAGCAGTTACGGGGGGTTCACCTACGAGCAGTACTTC. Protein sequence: CASSYGGFTYEQYF.